Following are 15 T cell receptor beta chains from one sample sequenced in a study of T cell responses to AZD1222 COVID-19 vaccine. The data were produced by immunoSEQ multiplex PCR, yet TCRdb's version contains in-frame clones alone and is incomplete. The data contain around 180,000 clones, around 90% of them singletons. This specimen consisted of peripheral blood, obtained on day 0 of AZD1222 vaccination. These receptors were obtained from an adult in good health.

This chain connects TRBV6-5 to TRBJ1-1, with a weak D call TRBD1 (5 bases). This CDR3 is built from 13 residues. Germline-derived CDR1 and CDR2 are MNHEY and SVGAGI. With 7 bases removed from V and 3 bases from J, the gap between germline ends came to 12 bases. The CDR3 reads CASKLGGDTEAFF. The CDR3 DNA sequence: TGTGCCAGCAAGTTGGGAGGGGACACTGAAGCTTTCTTT.

CDR3 sequence: CASSPPHTGELFF. The CDR3 nucleotides read TGTGCCAGCAGCCCTCCCCACACCGGGGAGCTGTTTTTT. The chain combines TRBV27 with TRBJ2-2; D call uncertain. The V and J ends lost 6 bases and 3 bases respectively, with 8 bases between them. Germline CDR1 is MNHEY and CDR2 is SMNVEV (reference sequence). The CDR3 is made up of 13 amino acids.

This sequence joins TRBV7-3 and TRBJ2-3, with TRBD2 matching 9 bases. With 2 bases clipped from V and 5 bases from J, the junction kept 5 bases outside the gene matches. CDR3 length: 15 residues. Germline V lookup: CDR1 SGHTA, CDR2 FQGTGA. CDR3 DNA sequence: TGTGCCAGCAGCTTAGGCCTAGCGGGACGAGATACGCAGTATTTT. Its translation: CASSLGLAGRDTQYF.

The chain uses TRBV9 and TRBJ1-6; no clear D gene. V lost 0 bases and J lost 13, with 17 bases in between. Germline V gives CDR1 SGDLS, CDR2 YYNGEE. CDR3 length: 15 amino acids. CDR3 coding DNA: TGTGCCAGCAGCGTAGATAAAGGCGGGGTAGAGCCCCTCCACTTT. It yields the protein CASSVDKGGVEPLHF.

The rearrangement links TRBV30 to TRBJ2-1; the D gene is possibly TRBD1 (6 bases). Germline V CDR1 and CDR2: GTSNPN, SVGIG (reference sequence). This CDR3 spans 15 amino acids. Trimming left V 1 base short and J 4 bases short, with 14 bases between. CDR3 amino acids: CAWSAGMGAYNEQFF. The CDR3 coding sequence is TGTGCCTGGAGTGCCGGAATGGGGGCTTACAATGAGCAGTTCTTC. Looking up the rest from reference TRBV30 and TRBJ2-1 gives the full variable domain: SQTIHQWPATLVQPVGSPLSLECTVEGTSNPNLYWYRQAAGRGLQLLFYSVGIGQISSEVPQNLSASRPQDRQFILSSKKLLLSDSGFYLCAWSAGMGAYNEQFFGPGTRLTVL.

This clone was recorded once. The chain employs TRBV5-1 and TRBJ1-6; possible D gene TRBD1, 5 bases. V was cut by 4 bases and J by 0 bases, with 14 bases left in between. Germline CDR1 is SGHRS and CDR2 is YFSETQ. The CDR3 is 17 amino acids. The CDR3 is CASSHSEGLSYNSPLHF. DNA of the CDR3: TGCGCCAGCAGCCATTCCGAGGGACTCTCCTATAATTCACCCCTCCACTTT.

The genes are TRBV6-1 and TRBJ1-4, with D possibly matching TRBD1 (5 bases). Trimming removed 0 bases at V and 6 bases at J, with 8 bases between. This CDR3 contains 14 residues. Germline CDR1 and CDR2: MNHNS and SASEGT. The CDR3 nucleotides are TGTGCCAGCAGTGAAGCGGGGCCGTATGAAAAACTGTTTTTT. Amino acids: CASSEAGPYEKLFF.

J is TRBJ2-2 and V is TRBV6-5; a possible D gene is TRBD1 (6 bases). The CDR3 runs to 15 residues. Germline V gene sequence: CDR1 MNHEY, CDR2 SVGAGI. The ends were cut back, 10 bases at V and 4 bases at J, with 19 bases in the middle. The DNA of the CDR3 is TGTGCCACTCCCAGGGGAGCGATCCCCACCGGGGAGCTGTTTTTT. Encoded protein: CATPRGAIPTGELFF.

The chain combines TRBV28 with TRBJ2-3; D not resolved. Trimming shortened V by 8 bases and J by 1 base, and 7 bases separated the two germline ends. The CDR3 spans 12 residues. The V gene's germline CDR1 is MDHEN and CDR2 SYDVKM. The CDR3 loop is CASLGGTDTQYF. CDR3 nucleotide sequence: TGTGCCAGCCTAGGCGGCACAGATACGCAGTATTTT.

V is TRBV28 and J is TRBJ2-1; D is ambiguous. The CDR3 length is 14 residues. Looked up from germline, CDR1 is MDHEN and CDR2 is SYDVKM. The V end lost 7 bases, the J end lost 1 base, and 11 bases lay between the germline ends. The CDR3 DNA follows: TGTGCCAGCAACCGAGCCTGGTCCTACAATGAGCAGTTCTTC. Its protein is CASNRAWSYNEQFF.

The chain couples TRBV9 to TRBJ2-7; no definite D call. CDR1 and CDR2 (germline): SGDLS, YYNGEE. The CDR3 contains 18 residues. V lost 1 base and J 0 bases, leaving 20 bases between the germline ends. The CDR3 region is CASSVNPQKDPPSYEQYF. As DNA, the CDR3 is TGTGCCAGCAGCGTAAACCCTCAAAAGGACCCTCCCTCCTACGAGCAGTACTTC.

This chain joins TRBV7-9 and TRBJ1-2; 7 positions agree with TRBD1. CDR3 length: 14 amino acids. Unmatched junction bases numbered 5, after V lost 5 bases and J lost 2 bases. Germline lookup yields CDR1 SEHNR and CDR2 FQNEAQ (reference sequence). The CDR3 sequence: CASSRDRANYGYTF. DNA of the CDR3: TGTGCCAGCAGCCGAGACAGGGCCAACTATGGCTACACCTTC.

The V gene is TRBV6-5, the J gene TRBJ1-5; 7 nucleotides line up with TRBD1. Looked up from germline, CDR1 is MNHEY and CDR2 is SVGAGI. The CDR3 extends over 14 amino acids. Trimming at V came to 5 bases and at J to 7 bases, leaving 8 bases not matched to a gene. CDR3: CASSLRQGGQPQHF. The DNA for the CDR3 is TGTGCCAGCAGTCTTCGACAGGGAGGACAGCCCCAGCATTTT.

The V gene is TRBV28, the J gene TRBJ2-7; 11 bases map to TRBD2. CDR1 MDHEN and CDR2 SYDVKM come from the germline V gene. The CDR3 runs 16 residues. The ends lost 5 bases at V and 6 bases at J; junction bases unmatched: 12. CDR3 nucleotide sequence: TGTGCCAGCAGTGGGGGACCCCCGGGACTAGCGGTCGAGCAGTACTTC. This encodes CASSGGPPGLAVEQYF.

J is TRBJ1-6 and V is TRBV7-9; D unclear. This CDR3 comprises 17 residues. V was cut by 1 base and J by 0 bases, with 10 bases left in between. Germline CDR1 reads SEHNR; CDR2 reads FQNEAQ (reference sequence). CDR3 amino acids: CASSLVVTSSYNSPLHF. CDR3 DNA: TGTGCCAGCAGCTTAGTGGTTACTAGCTCCTATAATTCACCCCTCCACTTT.